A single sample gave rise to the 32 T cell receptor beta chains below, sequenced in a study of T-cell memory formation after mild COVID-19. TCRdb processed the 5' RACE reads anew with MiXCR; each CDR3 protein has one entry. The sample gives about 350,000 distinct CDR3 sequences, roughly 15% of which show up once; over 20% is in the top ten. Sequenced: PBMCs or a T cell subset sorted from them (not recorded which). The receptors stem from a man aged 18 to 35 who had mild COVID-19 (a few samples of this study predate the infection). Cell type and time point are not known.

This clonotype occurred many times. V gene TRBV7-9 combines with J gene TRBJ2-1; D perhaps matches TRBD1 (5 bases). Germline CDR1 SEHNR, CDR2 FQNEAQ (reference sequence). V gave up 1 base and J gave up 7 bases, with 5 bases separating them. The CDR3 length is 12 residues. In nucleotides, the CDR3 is TGTGCCAGCAGCTTAGACAGGAATGAGCAGTTCTTC. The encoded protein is CASSLDRNEQFF.

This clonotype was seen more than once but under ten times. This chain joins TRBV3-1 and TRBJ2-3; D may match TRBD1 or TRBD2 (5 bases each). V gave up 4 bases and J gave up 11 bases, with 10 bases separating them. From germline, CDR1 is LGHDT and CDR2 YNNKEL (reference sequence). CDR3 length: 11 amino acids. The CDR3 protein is CASSLGPKQYF. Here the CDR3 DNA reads TGTGCCAGCAGCCTGGGACCAAAGCAGTATTTT.

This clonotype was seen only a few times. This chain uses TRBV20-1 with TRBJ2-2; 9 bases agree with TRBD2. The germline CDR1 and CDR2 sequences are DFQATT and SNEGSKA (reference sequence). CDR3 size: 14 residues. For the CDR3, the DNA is TGCAGCCTAACTAGCGGGTCGAACACCGGGGAGCTGTTTTTT. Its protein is CSLTSGSNTGELFF.

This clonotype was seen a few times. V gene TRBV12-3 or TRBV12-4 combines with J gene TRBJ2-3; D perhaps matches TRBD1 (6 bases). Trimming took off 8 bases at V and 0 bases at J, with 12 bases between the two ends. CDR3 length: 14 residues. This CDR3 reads CASGLGQSTDTQYF. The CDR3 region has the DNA TGTGCCAGCGGGCTTGGACAGAGCACAGATACGCAGTATTTT.

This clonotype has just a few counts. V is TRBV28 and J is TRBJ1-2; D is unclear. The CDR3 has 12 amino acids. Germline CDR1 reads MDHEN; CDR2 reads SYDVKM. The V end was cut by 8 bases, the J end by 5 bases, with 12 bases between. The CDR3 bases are TGTGCCAGCGAAGGATTGGGTTATGGCTACACCTTC. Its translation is CASEGLGYGYTF.

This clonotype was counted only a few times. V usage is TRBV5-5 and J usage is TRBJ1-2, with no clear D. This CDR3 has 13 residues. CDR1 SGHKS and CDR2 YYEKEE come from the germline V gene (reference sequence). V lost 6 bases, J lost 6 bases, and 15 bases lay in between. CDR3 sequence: CASTRLLSNGYTF. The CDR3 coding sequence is TGTGCCAGCACCCGCCTCCTCTCCAATGGCTACACCTTC. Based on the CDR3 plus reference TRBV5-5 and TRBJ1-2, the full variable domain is DAGVTQSPTHLIKTRGQQVTLRCSPISGHKSVSWYQQVLGQGPQFIFQYYEKEERGRGNFPDRFSARQFPNYSSELNVNALLLGDSALYLCASTRLLSNGYTFGSGTRLTVV.

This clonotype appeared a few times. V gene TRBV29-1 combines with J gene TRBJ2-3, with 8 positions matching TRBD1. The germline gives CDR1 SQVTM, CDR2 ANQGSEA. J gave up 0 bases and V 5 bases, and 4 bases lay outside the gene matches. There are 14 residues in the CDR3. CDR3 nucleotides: TGCAGCGTTTCGGGACAGGACAGCACAGATACGCAGTATTTT. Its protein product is CSVSGQDSTDTQYF.

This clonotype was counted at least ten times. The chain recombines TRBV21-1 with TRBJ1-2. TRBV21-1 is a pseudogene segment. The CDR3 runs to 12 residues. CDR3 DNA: TGTGCCAGCAGCACAGGGGTCGGAGGCTACACCTTC. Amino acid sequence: CASSTGVGGYTF.

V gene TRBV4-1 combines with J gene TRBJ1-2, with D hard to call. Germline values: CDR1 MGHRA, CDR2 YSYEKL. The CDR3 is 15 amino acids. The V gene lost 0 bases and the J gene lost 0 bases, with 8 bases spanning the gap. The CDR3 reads CASSQEGRSNYGYTF. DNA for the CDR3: TGCGCCAGCAGCCAAGAGGGCAGATCTAACTATGGCTACACCTTC.

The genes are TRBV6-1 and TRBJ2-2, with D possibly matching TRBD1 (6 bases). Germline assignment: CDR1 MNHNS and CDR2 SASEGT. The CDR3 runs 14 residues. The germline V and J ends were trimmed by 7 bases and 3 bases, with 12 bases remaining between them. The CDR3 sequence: CASNSGVHTGELFF. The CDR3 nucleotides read TGTGCCAGCAATTCAGGGGTCCACACCGGGGAGCTGTTTTTT.

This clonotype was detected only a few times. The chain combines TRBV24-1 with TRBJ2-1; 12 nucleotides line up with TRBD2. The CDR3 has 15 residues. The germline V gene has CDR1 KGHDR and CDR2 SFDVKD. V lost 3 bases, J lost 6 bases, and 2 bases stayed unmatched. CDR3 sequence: CATSDGLAGSNEQFF. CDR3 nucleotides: TGTGCCACCAGTGATGGACTAGCGGGGAGCAATGAGCAGTTCTTC.

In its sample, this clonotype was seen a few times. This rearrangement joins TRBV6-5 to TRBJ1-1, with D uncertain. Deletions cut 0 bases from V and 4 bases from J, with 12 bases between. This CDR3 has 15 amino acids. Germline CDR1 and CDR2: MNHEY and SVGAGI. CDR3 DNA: TGTGCCAGCAGTTACTCGACCGGATTACTCACTGAAGCTTTCTTT. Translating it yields CASSYSTGLLTEAFF.

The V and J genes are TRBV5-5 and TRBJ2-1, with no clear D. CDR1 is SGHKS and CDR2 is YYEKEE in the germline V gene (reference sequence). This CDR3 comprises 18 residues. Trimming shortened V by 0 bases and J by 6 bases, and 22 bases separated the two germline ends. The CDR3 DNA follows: TGTGCCAGCAGCTTGGTCCCCCTCCGGGTTATTGGGTCCAATGAGCAGTTCTTC. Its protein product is CASSLVPLRVIGSNEQFF.

This chain's CDR3 is CASSPTVYQETQYF. CDR3 nucleotides: TGTGCCAGCAGCCCGACAGTGTATCAAGAGACCCAGTACTTC. The gene calls are TRBV11-3 and TRBJ2-5, with a tentative D call TRBD1 (5 bases). This CDR3 is 14 amino acids long. Germline CDR1 reads SGHNT; CDR2 reads YENEEA. V gave up 5 bases and J gave up 2 bases, with 12 bases separating them.

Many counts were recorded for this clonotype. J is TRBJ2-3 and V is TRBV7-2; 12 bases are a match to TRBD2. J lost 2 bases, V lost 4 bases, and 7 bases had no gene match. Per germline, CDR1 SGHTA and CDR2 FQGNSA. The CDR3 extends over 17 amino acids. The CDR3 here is CASSSRTSGVITDTQYF. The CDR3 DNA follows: TGTGCCAGCAGCTCCCGGACTAGCGGGGTGATCACAGATACGCAGTATTTT.

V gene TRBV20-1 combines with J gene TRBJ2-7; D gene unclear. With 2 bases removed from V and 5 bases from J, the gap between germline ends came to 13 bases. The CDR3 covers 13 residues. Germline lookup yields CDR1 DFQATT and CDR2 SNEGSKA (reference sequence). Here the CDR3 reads CSARTPQRDEQYF. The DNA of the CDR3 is TGCAGTGCTAGAACCCCCCAGAGAGACGAGCAGTACTTC.

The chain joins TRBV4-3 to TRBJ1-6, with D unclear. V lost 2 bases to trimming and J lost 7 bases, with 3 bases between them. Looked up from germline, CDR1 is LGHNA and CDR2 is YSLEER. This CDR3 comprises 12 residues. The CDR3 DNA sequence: TGCGCCAGCAGCCAACAAAATTCACCCCTCCACTTT. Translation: CASSQQNSPLHF.

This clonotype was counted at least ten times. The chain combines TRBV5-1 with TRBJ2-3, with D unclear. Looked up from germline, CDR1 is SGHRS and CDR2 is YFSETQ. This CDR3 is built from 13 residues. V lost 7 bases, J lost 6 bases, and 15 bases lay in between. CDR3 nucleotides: TGCGCCAGCGTCGACTCGTCGAGGGATACGCAGTATTTT. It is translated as CASVDSSRDTQYF.

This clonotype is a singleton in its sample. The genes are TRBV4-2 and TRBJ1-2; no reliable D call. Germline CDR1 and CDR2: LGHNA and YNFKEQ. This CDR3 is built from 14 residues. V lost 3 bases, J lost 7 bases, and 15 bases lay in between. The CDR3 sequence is CASSQAPGDAGYTF. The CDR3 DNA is TGTGCCAGCAGCCAGGCTCCCGGGGATGCTGGCTACACCTTC.

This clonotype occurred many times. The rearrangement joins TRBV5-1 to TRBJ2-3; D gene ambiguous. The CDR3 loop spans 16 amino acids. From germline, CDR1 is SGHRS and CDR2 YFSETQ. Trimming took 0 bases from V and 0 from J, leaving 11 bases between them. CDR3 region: CASSLGGMTSTDTQYF. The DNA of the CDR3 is TGCGCCAGCAGCTTGGGGGGAATGACTAGCACAGATACGCAGTATTTT.

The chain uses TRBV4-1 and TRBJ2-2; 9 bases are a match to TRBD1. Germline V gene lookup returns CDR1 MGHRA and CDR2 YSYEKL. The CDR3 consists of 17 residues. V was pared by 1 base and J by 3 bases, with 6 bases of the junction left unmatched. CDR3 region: CASSQVGDRVYTGELFF. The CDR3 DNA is TGCGCCAGCAGCCAAGTTGGGGACAGGGTATACACCGGGGAGCTGTTTTTT.

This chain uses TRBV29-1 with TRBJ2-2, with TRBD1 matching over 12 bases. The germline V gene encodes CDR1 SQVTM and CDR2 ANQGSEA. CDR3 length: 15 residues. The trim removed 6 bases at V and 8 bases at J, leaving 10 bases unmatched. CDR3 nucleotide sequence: TGCAGCGTCGCTATGGGACAGGGGGCTTCTGGGGAGCTGTTTTTT. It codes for CSVAMGQGASGELFF.

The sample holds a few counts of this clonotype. CDR3 amino acids: CAISQTEPGINEKLFF. The CDR3 DNA follows: TGTGCCATCAGTCAGACAGAGCCCGGGATTAATGAAAAACTGTTTTTT. The gene calls are TRBV10-3 and TRBJ1-4, with D possibly matching TRBD1 (5 bases). Trimming stripped 5 bases from V and 4 bases from J, with 17 bases between. CDR1 is ENHRY and CDR2 is SYGVKD in the germline V gene. The CDR3 totals 16 residues.

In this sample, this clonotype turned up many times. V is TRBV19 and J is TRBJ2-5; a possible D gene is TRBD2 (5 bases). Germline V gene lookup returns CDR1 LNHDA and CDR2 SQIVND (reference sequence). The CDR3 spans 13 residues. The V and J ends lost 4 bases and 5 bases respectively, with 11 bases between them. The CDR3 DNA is TGTGCCAGTAGTACAACCCAGCGGGAGACCCAGTACTTC. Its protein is CASSTTQRETQYF.

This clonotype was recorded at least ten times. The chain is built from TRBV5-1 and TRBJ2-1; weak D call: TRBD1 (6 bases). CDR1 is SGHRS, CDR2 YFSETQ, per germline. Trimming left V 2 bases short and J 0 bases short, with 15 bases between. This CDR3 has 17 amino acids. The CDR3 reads CASSLYRVLSSYNEQFF. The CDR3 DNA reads TGCGCCAGCAGCTTATACAGGGTCCTTTCCTCCTACAATGAGCAGTTCTTC.

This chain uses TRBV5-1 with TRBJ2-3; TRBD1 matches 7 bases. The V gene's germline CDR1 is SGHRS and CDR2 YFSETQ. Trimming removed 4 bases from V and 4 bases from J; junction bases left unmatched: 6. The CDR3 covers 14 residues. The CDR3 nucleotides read TGCGCCAGCAGCCCTGGACAGGATGCAGATACGCAGTATTTT. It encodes CASSPGQDADTQYF.

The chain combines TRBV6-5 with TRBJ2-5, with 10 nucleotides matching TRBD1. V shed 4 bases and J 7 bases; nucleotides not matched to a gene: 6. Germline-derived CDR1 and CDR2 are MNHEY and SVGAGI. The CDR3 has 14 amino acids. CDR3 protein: CASSLGTGEGTQYF. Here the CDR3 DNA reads TGTGCCAGCAGTTTGGGGACAGGGGAAGGGACCCAGTACTTC.

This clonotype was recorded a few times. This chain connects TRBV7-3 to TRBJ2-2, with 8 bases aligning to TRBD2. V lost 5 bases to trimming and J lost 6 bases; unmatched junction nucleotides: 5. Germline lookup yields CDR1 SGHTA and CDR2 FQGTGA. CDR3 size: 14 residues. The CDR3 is CASSPGLGAGELFF. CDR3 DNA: TGTGCCAGCAGCCCGGGACTAGGGGCCGGGGAGCTGTTTTTT.

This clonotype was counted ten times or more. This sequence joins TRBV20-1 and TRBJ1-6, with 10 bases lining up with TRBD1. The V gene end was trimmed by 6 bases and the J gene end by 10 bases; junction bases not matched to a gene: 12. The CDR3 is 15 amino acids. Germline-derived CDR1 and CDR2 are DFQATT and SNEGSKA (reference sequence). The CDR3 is CSAAKTGGLRSPLHF. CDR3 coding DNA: TGCAGTGCCGCAAAGACAGGGGGCTTAAGGTCACCCCTCCACTTT.

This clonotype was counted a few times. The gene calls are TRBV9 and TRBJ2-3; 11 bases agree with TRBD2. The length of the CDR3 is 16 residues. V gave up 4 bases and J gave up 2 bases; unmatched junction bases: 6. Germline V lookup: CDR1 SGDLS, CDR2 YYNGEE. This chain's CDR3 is CASSFRLAGNTDTQYF. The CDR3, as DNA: TGTGCCAGCAGCTTTCGACTAGCGGGGAACACAGATACGCAGTATTTT.

The DNA of the CDR3 is TGTGCCAGCAGCTTATACACGGACAGGGCCTATGGCTACACCTTC. The encoded protein is CASSLYTDRAYGYTF. The chain recombines TRBV7-9 with TRBJ1-2; TRBD1 matches 8 bases. The CDR3 loop spans 15 amino acids. V lost 2 bases, J lost 4 bases, and 6 bases stayed unmatched. Germline lookup yields CDR1 SEHNR and CDR2 FQNEAQ (reference sequence).

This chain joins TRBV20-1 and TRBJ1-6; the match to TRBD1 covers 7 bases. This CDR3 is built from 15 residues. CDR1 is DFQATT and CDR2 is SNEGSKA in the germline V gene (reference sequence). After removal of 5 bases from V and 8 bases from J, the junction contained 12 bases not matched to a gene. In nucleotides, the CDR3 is TGCAGTGCTCCCCCCACGCAGGGGGGTTATTCACCCCTCCACTTT. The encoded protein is CSAPPTQGGYSPLHF.